The 4 T cell receptor beta chains presented below share a single source sample, sequenced in a study of cytomegalovirus exposure and HLA in healthy donors. Generated by immunoSEQ multiplex PCR, the TCRdb table keeps only in-frame clones and is missing some. The table has about 200,000 clones, around 80% seen once. Sequencing used PBMCs. The receptors were sampled from a woman in her twenties or thirties in good health and CMV-seronegative.

The sample holds a few counts of this clone. The chain joins TRBV9 to TRBJ2-3; 10 nucleotides line up with TRBD2. V was clipped by 0 bases and J by 0 bases; unmatched bases: 7. Germline-derived CDR1 and CDR2 are SGDLS and YYNGEE. The CDR3 extends over 18 amino acids. CDR3 DNA sequence: TGTGCCAGCAGCGTAGCTACAAGCGGGGGGGTAAGCACAGATACGCAGTATTTT. It is translated as CASSVATSGGVSTDTQYF.

This chain uses TRBV30 with TRBJ2-3, with D perhaps TRBD2 (6 bases). The germline V and J ends were trimmed by 3 bases and 8 bases, with 18 bases remaining between them. The CDR3 runs to 14 residues. Germline V gene sequence: CDR1 GTSNPN, CDR2 SVGIG (reference sequence). The CDR3 loop reads CAWRRDSYAGTQYF. CDR3 bases: TGTGCCTGGAGAAGGGACTCCTACGCAGGTACGCAGTATTTT.

The chain combines TRBV5-8 with TRBJ2-3, with D uncertain. The V end was cut by 0 bases, the J end by 0 bases, with 11 bases between. The CDR3 loop spans 16 amino acids. In germline, CDR1 is SGHTS, CDR2 YDEGEE. CDR3 DNA sequence: TGTGCCAGCAGCTTGGCAGGCCTTGGGAGCACAGATACGCAGTATTTT. Translation gives CASSLAGLGSTDTQYF.

The chain employs TRBV19 and TRBJ2-7, with D possibly TRBD1 on 5 matching bases. The V gene's germline CDR1 is LNHDA and CDR2 SQIVND (reference sequence). CDR3 size: 13 residues. Trimming removed 5 bases at V and 4 bases at J, with 12 bases between. The CDR3 sequence: CASSLGLGYEQYF. In DNA form, the CDR3 reads TGTGCCAGTAGTCTGGGGCTGGGATACGAGCAGTACTTC.